The sequence of this T cell receptor (beta chain) was determined in a study of blood T cell repertoires in COVID-19. At the level of the study: COVID-19 samples from acute and convalescent phases originated in the United States, Italy and Spain.

Under the authors' procedure: Researchers report that nucleated cell counts were estimated from reference gene primer amplification. Assay used: immunoSEQ multiplex PCR; TCRdb lists only in-frame clones, some missing. That table gives V, J and clone size, and the DNA gave D and trimming. The data show fewer than 200,000 clones, with approximately 80% seen just once and approximately 15% held by the top ten. This clone was counted only a few times. This study enrolled people aged about 18 to 100 from roughly 22 US geographic areas. This receptor was identified in a woman between 45 and 60 years old who had recovered from COVID-19. The specimen sequenced was PBMCs or T cells enriched from blood (not recorded which).

The CDR3 protein is CASSMGRRQGSDTQYF. The CDR3 DNA follows: TGTGCCAGTAGTATGGGCAGGAGGCAAGGATCAGATACGCAGTATTTT. The V call is TRBV19, the J call TRBJ2-3; the D gene is possibly TRBD2 (5 bases). Germline V lookup: CDR1 LNHDA, CDR2 SQIVND (reference sequence). The V end lost 3 bases, the J end lost 4 bases, and 17 bases lay between the germline ends. The CDR3 is 16 amino acids.